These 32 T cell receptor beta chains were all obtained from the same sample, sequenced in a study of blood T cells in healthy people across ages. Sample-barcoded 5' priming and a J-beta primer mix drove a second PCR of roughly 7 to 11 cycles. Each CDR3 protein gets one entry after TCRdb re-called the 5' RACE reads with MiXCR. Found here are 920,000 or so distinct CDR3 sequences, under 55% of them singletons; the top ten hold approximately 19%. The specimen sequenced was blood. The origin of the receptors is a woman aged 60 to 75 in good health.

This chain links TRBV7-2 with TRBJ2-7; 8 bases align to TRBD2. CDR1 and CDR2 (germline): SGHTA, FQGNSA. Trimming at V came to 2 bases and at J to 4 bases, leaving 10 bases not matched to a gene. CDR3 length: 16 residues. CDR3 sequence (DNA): TGTACCAGCAGCTTAAGCGGGAGAGGGGGGAAGTACGAGCAGTACTTC. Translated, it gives CTSSLSGRGGKYEQYF.

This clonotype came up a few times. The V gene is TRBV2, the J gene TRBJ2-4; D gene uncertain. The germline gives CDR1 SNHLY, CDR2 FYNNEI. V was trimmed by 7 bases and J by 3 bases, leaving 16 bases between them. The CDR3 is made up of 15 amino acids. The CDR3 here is CASKRDSVDKNIQYF. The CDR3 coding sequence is TGTGCCAGCAAGAGAGACTCGGTTGACAAAAACATTCAGTACTTC.

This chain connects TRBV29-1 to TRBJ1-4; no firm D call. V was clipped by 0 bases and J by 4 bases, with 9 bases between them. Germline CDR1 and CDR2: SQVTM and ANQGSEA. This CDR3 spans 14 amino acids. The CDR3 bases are TGCAGCGTTGAAGATGCCCAACTTAATGAAAAACTGTTTTTT. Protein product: CSVEDAQLNEKLFF.

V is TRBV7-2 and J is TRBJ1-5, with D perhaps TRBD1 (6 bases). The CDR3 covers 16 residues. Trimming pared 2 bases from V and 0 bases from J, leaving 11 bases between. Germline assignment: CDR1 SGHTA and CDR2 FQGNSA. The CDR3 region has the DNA TGTGCCAGCAGCTTATTAGGACAGTATAGCAATCAGCCCCAGCATTTT. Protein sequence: CASSLLGQYSNQPQHF.

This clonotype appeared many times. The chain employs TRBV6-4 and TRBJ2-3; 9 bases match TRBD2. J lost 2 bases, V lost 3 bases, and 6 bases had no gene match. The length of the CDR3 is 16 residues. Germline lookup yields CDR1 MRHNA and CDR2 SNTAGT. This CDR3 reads CASSDGLAGSTDTQYF. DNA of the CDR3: TGTGCCAGCAGTGATGGGCTAGCGGGATCCACAGATACGCAGTATTTT.

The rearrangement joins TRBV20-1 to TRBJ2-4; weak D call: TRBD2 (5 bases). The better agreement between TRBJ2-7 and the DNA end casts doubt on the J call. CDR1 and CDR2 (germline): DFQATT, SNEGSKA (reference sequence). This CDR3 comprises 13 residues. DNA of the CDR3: TGCAGTGCTTACAACCGGGAATCCAGCGAGCAGTACTTC. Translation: CSAYNRESSEQYF.

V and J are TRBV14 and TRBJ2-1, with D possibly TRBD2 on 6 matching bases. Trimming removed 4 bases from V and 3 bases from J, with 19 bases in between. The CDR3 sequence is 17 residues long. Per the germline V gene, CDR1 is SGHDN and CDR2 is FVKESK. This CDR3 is CASSRDRLDSFYNEQFF. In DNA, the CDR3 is TGTGCCAGCAGCCGAGATCGACTAGATTCGTTCTACAATGAGCAGTTCTTC. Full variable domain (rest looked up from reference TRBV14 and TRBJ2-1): EAGVTQFPSHSVIEKGQTVTLRCDPISGHDNLYWYRRVMGKEIKFLLHFVKESKQDESGMPNNRFLAERTGGTYSTLKVQPAELEDSGVYFCASSRDRLDSFYNEQFFGPGTRLTVL.

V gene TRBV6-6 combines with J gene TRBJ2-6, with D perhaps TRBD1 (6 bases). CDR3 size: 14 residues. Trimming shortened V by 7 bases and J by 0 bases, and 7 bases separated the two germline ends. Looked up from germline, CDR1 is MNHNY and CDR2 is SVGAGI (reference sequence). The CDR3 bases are TGTGCCAGCACAGGGGTCTCTGGGGCCAACGTCCTGACTTTC. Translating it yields CASTGVSGANVLTF.

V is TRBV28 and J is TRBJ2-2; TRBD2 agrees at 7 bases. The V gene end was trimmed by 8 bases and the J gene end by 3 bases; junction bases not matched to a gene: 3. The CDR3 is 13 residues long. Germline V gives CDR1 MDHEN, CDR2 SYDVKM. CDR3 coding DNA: TGTGCCAGCCAGCGGGGTTACACCGGGGAGCTGTTTTTT. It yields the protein CASQRGYTGELFF. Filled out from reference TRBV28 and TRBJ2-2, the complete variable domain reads DVKVTQSSRYLVKRTGEKVFLECVQDMDHENMFWYRQDPGLGLRLIYFSYDVKMKEKGDIPEGYSVSREKKERFSLILESASTNQTSMYLCASQRGYTGELFFGEGSRLTVL.

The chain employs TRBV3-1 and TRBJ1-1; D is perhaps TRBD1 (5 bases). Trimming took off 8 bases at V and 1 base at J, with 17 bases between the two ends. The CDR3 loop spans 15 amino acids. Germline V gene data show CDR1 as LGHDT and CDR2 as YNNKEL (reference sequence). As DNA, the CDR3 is TGTGCCAGCTCTCAGGGCGGCTCTTCGAACACTGAAGCTTTCTTT. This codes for CASSQGGSSNTEAFF.

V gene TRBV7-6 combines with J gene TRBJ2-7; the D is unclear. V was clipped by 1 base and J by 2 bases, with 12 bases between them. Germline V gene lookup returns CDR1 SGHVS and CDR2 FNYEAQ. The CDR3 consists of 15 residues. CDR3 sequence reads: CASSLEVSKTYEQYF. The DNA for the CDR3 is TGTGCCAGCAGCTTAGAGGTCTCCAAAACCTACGAGCAGTACTTC.

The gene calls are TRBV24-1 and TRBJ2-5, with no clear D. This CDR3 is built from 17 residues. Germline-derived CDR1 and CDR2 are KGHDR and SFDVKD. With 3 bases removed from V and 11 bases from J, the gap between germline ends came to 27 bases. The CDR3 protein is CATSDGGIWSSYNEQYF. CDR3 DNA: TGTGCCACCAGTGATGGCGGAATATGGAGCTCCTACAATGAGCAGTACTTC.

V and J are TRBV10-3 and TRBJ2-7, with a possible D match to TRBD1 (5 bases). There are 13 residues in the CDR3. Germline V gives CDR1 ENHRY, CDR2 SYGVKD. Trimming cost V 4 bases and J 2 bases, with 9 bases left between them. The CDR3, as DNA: TGTGCCATCAGTGCACAGGATGCCTACGAGCAGTACTTC. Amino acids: CAISAQDAYEQYF.

DNA for the CDR3: TGTGCCAGCTCACCAGCGGAGACTTCCCGAGAGACCCAGTACTTC. It translates to CASSPAETSRETQYF. The J gene is TRBJ2-5, the V gene TRBV18; no clear D gene. This CDR3 contains 15 residues. Germline CDR1 KGHSH, CDR2 LQKENI. Trimming left V 2 bases short and J 4 bases short, with 14 bases between.

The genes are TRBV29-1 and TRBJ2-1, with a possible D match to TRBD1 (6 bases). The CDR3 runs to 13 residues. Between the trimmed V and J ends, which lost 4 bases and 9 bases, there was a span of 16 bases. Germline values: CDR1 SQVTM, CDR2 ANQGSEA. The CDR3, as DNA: TGCAGCGTTGGGGGCAGGGGAAGGAGTGAGCAGTTCTTC. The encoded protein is CSVGGRGRSEQFF.

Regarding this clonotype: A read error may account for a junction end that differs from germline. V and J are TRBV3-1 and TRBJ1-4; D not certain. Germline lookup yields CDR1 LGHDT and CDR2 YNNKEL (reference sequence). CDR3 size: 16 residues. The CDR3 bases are TGTGCCAGCAGCCAAGCTGCGACTACAACTAATGGAAAACTGTTTTTT. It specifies CASSQAATTTNGKLFF.

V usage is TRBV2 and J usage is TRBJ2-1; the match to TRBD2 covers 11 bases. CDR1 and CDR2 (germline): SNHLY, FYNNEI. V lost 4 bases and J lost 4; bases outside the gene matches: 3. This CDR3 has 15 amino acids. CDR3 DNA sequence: TGTGCCAGCAGTGTATCTAGCGGGAGGTACAATGAGCAGTTCTTC. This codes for CASSVSSGRYNEQFF.

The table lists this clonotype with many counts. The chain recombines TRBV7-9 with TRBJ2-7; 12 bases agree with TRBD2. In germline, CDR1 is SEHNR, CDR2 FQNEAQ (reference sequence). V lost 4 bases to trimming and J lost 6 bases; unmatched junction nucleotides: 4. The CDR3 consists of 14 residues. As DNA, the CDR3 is TGTGCCAGCAGCTCGGGACTAGCGGGTTCCGAGCAGTACTTC. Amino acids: CASSSGLAGSEQYF.

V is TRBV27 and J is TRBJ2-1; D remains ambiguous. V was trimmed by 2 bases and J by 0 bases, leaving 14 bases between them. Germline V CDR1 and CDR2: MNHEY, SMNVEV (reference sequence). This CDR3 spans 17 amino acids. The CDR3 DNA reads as TGTGCCAGCAGTTTAGGGGTCCGCGCAAGCTCCTACAATGAGCAGTTCTTC. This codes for CASSLGVRASSYNEQFF.

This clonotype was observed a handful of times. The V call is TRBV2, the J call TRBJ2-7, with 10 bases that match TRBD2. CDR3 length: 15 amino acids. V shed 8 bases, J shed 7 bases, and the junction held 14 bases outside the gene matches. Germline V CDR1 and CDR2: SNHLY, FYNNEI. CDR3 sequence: CASGQASGRLNEQYF. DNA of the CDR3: TGTGCCAGCGGGCAGGCTAGCGGGAGATTGAATGAGCAGTACTTC.

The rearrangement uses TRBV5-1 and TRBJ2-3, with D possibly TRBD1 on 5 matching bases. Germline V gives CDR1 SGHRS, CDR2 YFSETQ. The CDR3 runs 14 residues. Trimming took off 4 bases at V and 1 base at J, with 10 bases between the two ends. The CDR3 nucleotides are TGCGCCAGCAGCCCCACGACAGGCACAGATACGCAGTATTTT. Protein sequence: CASSPTTGTDTQYF.

The CDR3 bases are TGTGCCACCTCGACTAGCGGGCCTACAAATAACAATGAGCAGTTCTTC. Residues: CATSTSGPTNNNEQFF. The chain is built from TRBV28 and TRBJ2-1, with TRBD2 identical over 10 bases. Trimming at V came to 10 bases and at J to 5 bases, leaving 14 bases not matched to a gene. The CDR3 totals 16 residues. Germline values: CDR1 MDHEN, CDR2 SYDVKM.

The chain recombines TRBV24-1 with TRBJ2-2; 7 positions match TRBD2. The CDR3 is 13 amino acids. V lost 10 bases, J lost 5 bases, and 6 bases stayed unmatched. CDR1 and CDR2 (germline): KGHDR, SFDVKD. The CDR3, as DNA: TGTGCCACGCGGGACTACGGTACCGGGGAGCTGTTTTTT. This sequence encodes CATRDYGTGELFF.

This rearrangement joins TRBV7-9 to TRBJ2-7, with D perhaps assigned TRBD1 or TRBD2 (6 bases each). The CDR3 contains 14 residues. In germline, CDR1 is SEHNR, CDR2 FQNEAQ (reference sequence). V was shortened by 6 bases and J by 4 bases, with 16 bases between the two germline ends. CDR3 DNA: TGTGCCAGCAGTTTGTACGGGGGCGAATACGAGCAGTACTTC. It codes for CASSLYGGEYEQYF.

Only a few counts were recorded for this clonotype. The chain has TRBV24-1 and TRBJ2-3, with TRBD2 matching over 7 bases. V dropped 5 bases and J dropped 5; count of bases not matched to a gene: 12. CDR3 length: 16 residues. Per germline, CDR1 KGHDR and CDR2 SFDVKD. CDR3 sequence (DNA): TGTGCCACCAGTGGGTCCCGCGCGGGAGATCGAGATACGCAGTATTTT. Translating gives CATSGSRAGDRDTQYF.

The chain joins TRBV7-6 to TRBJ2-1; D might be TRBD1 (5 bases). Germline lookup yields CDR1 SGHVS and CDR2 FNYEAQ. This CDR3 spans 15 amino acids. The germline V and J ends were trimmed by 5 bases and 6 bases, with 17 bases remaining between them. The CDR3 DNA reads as TGTGCCAGCAGCCTAGGGGCTAGAGCCCCCAATGAGCAGTTCTTC. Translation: CASSLGARAPNEQFF.

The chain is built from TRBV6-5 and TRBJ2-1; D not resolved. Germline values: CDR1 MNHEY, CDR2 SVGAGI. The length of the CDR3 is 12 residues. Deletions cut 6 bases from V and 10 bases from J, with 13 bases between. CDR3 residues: CASRYAMGEQFF. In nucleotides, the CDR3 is TGTGCCAGCAGGTACGCGATGGGGGAGCAGTTCTTC.

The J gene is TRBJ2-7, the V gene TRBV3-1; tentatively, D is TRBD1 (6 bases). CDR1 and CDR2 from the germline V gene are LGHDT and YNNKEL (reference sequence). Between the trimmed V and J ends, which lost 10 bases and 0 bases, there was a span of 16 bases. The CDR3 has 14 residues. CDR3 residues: CATQDRQASYEQYF. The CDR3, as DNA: TGTGCCACCCAGGATCGACAGGCCTCCTACGAGCAGTACTTC.

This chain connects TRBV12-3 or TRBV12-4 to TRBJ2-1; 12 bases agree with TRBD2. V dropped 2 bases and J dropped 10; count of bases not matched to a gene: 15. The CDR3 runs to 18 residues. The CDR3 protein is CASSLWGLAGRGKWEQFF. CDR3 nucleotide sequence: TGTGCCAGCAGTTTATGGGGACTAGCGGGCCGTGGCAAGTGGGAGCAGTTCTTC.

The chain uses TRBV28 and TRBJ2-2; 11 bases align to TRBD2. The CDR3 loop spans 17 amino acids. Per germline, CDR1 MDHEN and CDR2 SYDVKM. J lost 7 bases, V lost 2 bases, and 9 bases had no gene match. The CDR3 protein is CASSLQLAGDFFGELFF. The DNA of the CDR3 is TGTGCCAGCAGTTTACAACTAGCGGGAGACTTTTTCGGGGAGCTGTTTTTT.

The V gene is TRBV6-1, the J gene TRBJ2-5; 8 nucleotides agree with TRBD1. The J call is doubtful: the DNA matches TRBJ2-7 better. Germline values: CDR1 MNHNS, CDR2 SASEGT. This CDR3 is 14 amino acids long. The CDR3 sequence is CASSASGTGHEQYF. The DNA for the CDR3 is TGTGCCAGCAGCGCTTCCGGGACAGGACACGAGCAGTACTTC.

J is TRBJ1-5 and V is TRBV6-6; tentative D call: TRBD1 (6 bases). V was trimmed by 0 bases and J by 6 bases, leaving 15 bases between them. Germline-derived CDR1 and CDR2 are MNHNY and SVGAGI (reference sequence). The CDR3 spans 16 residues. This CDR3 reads CASSYSFPGGSQPQHF. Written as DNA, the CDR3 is TGTGCCAGCAGTTACTCGTTCCCCGGGGGCAGTCAGCCCCAGCATTTT.